Following are 4 T cell receptor beta chains from one sample sequenced in a study of vaccination effects on CD4 cells after COVID-19. Antigen specificity for these receptors is unknown. Culture lasted about nine days before CD4+ T cell isolation. Two doses of BNT162b2 or mRNA-1273 vaccine were administered to participants. The table came from immunoSEQ multiplex PCR; TCRdb's copy has only in-frame clones and leaves some out. The table includes about 47,000 clones, roughly two thirds detected once. Source: CD4+ T cells from PBMCs cultured without peptide, taken after COVID-19 vaccination. These receptor sequences come from a human donor who received a COVID-19 vaccine.

This chain joins TRBV18 and TRBJ2-4; tentatively, D is TRBD1 (5 bases). Trimming left V 1 base short and J 0 bases short, with 10 bases between. The CDR3 covers 16 residues. In germline, CDR1 is KGHSH, CDR2 LQKENI. CDR3 coding DNA: TGTGCCAGCTCACCACAGAAGGGGCTAGCCAAAAACATTCAGTACTTC. Protein product: CASSPQKGLAKNIQYF. The complete variable domain, with remaining parts taken from reference TRBV18 and TRBJ2-4, reads NAGVMQNPRHLVRRRGQEARLRCSPMKGHSHVYWYRQLPEEGLKFMVYLQKENIIDESGMPKERFSAEFPKEGPSILRIQQVVRGDSAAYFCASSPQKGLAKNIQYFGAGTRLSVL.

The rearrangement joins TRBV6-1 to TRBJ2-7; D unclear. The germline gives CDR1 MNHNS, CDR2 SASEGT. This CDR3 contains 11 residues. Between the trimmed V and J ends, which lost 2 bases and 4 bases, there was a span of 3 bases. This CDR3 is CASSEQYEQYF. CDR3 in DNA: TGTGCCAGCAGTGAACAATACGAGCAGTACTTC.

The chain links TRBV5-1 to TRBJ2-3; 8 bases agree with TRBD2. Trimming removed 5 bases from V and 0 bases from J; junction bases left unmatched: 11. This CDR3 is 17 amino acids long. Germline CDR1 reads SGHRS; CDR2 reads YFSETQ. CDR3 nucleotide sequence: TGCGCCAGCAGAACGGGGGGGGGCGGGCCTAGCACAGATACGCAGTATTTT. Its translation: CASRTGGGGPSTDTQYF.

This clone was counted once. The rearrangement joins TRBV5-1 to TRBJ2-5; 9 bases line up with TRBD1. V shed 3 bases, J shed 5 bases, and the junction held 11 bases outside the gene matches. The CDR3 runs 16 residues. Germline V gene lookup returns CDR1 SGHRS and CDR2 YFSETQ. Here the CDR3 DNA reads TGCGCCAGCAGCTGGCCCCGGGACAGGGAGAGGGAGACCCAGTACTTC. This encodes CASSWPRDRERETQYF.